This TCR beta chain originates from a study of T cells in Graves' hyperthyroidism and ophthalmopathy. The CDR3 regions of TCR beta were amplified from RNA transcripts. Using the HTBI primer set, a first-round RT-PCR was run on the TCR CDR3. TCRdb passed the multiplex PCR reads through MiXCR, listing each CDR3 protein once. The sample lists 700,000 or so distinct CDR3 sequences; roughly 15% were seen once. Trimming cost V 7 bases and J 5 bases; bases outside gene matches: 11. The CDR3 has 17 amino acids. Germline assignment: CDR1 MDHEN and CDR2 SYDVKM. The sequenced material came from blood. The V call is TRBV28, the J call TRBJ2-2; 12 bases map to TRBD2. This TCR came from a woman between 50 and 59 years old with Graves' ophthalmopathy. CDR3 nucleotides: TGTGCCAGCATGGAAACTAGCGGGAGGCCGGTGACCGGGGAGCTGTTTTTT. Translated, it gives CASMETSGRPVTGELFF.